The next 9 T cell receptor beta chains were all read from a single sample in a study of T cell repertoires in cytomegalovirus infection. Their cognate antigens are unknown. One entry per CDR3 protein, called by TCRdb with MiXCR from the reads. The sample yields around 800,000 distinct CDR3 sequences, about 33% seen once. The source material was cultured CD8+ T cells from PBMCs, sampled from culture after CMV antigen stimulation. Receptor source: a human donor in good health (CMV status not recorded). Some clones in this sample may be carry-over from other donors' samples.

This clonotype has a count of ten or more. V gene TRBV7-2 combines with J gene TRBJ1-2; 10 nucleotides line up with TRBD1. Germline lookup yields CDR1 SGHTA and CDR2 FQGNSA. Trimming at V came to 5 bases and at J to 2 bases, leaving 8 bases not matched to a gene. This CDR3 is 16 amino acids long. The CDR3 here is CASSNTWTGGNYGYTF. As DNA, the CDR3 is TGTGCCAGCAGCAATACGTGGACAGGGGGAAACTATGGCTACACCTTC.

This chain connects TRBV27 to TRBJ1-5; 9 bases line up with TRBD1. Germline CDR1 and CDR2: MNHEY and SMNVEV (reference sequence). V was clipped by 5 bases and J by 0 bases; unmatched bases: 14. The CDR3 is 19 amino acids. CDR3 amino acids: CASSLTGGPYLYSNQPQHF. In DNA, the CDR3 is TGTGCCAGCAGTCTCACAGGGGGCCCCTACCTATATAGCAATCAGCCCCAGCATTTT.

The chain carries TRBV7-9 and TRBJ2-2; unclear D gene. The germline V gene encodes CDR1 SEHNR and CDR2 FQNEAQ (reference sequence). V was pared by 4 bases and J by 1 base, with 10 bases between. The CDR3 extends over 15 amino acids. DNA for the CDR3: TGTGCCAGCAGCTCGGCCGACGGGAACACCGGGGAGCTGTTTTTT. Translating gives CASSSADGNTGELFF.

The chain has TRBV20-1 and TRBJ1-3, with D possibly matching TRBD1 (5 bases). The CDR3 contains 15 residues. Trimming cost V 0 bases and J 4 bases, with 13 bases left between them. Germline V gene lookup returns CDR1 DFQATT and CDR2 SNEGSKA (reference sequence). The CDR3 reads CSARDRGELGNTIYF. In DNA form, the CDR3 reads TGCAGTGCTAGAGATAGAGGGGAGCTCGGAAACACCATATATTTT.

This clonotype was seen only a few times. This chain's CDR3 is CASSWSGLNEQYV. CDR3 DNA sequence: TGTGCCAGCAGCTGGTCCGGGCTAAACGAGCAGTACGTC. The chain is built from TRBV7-2 and TRBJ2-7; the D is unclear. Trimming stripped 4 bases from V and 5 bases from J, with 12 bases between. Germline-derived CDR1 and CDR2 are SGHTA and FQGNSA. CDR3 size: 13 residues.

The DNA of the CDR3 is TGTGCCAGCGGCCAACCCGGACAGTCTACCTATGGCTACACCTTC. Translated: CASGQPGQSTYGYTF. This chain connects TRBV7-6 to TRBJ1-2, with a possible D match to TRBD1 (6 bases). This CDR3 comprises 15 residues. Trimming stripped 8 bases from V and 4 bases from J, with 20 bases between. CDR1 and CDR2 from the germline V gene are SGHVS and FNYEAQ.

This clonotype has more than one count but fewer than ten. The rearrangement links TRBV27 to TRBJ1-2; D is possibly TRBD1 (5 bases). Between the trimmed V and J ends, which lost 6 bases and 2 bases, there was a span of 16 bases. This CDR3 region has 15 residues. Germline loops: CDR1 MNHEY, CDR2 SMNVEV (reference sequence). CDR3 sequence (DNA): TGTGCCAGCAGGATGACGGCGGGGGGGAACTATGGCTACACCTTC. Translated: CASRMTAGGNYGYTF.

This clonotype was seen a handful of times. This chain links TRBV7-8 with TRBJ2-1, with D tentatively TRBD1 or TRBD2 (5 bases each). The V and J ends lost 4 bases and 0 bases respectively, with 13 bases between them. The germline CDR1 and CDR2 sequences are SGHVS and FQNEAQ. This CDR3 is 16 amino acids long. The CDR3 loop is CASSSPGPSSYNEQFF. Here the CDR3 DNA reads TGTGCCAGCAGCTCCCCGGGACCGAGCTCCTACAATGAGCAGTTCTTC.

CDR3 sequence reads: CASSVNAGGTETQYF. The CDR3 coding sequence is TGTGCCAGCAGTGTAAATGCAGGGGGCACAGAGACCCAGTACTTC. The rearrangement uses TRBV27 and TRBJ2-5; 8 nucleotides match TRBD1. Trimming cost V 5 bases and J 4 bases; bases outside gene matches: 9. Germline V gene sequence: CDR1 MNHEY, CDR2 SMNVEV (reference sequence). The CDR3 contains 15 residues.